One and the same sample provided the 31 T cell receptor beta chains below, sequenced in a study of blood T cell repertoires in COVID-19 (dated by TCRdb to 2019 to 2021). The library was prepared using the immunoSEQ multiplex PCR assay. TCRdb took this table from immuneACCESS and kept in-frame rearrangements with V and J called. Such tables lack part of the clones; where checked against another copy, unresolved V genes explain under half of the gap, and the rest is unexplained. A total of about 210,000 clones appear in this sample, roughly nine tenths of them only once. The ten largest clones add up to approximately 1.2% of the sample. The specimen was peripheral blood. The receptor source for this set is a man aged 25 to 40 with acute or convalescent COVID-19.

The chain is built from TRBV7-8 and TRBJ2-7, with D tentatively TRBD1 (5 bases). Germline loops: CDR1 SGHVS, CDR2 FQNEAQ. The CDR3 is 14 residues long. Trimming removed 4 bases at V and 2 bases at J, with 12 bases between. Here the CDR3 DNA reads TGTGCCAGCAGCTGGGGCGGCCGGGCCTACGAGCAGTACTTC. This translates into CASSWGGRAYEQYF.

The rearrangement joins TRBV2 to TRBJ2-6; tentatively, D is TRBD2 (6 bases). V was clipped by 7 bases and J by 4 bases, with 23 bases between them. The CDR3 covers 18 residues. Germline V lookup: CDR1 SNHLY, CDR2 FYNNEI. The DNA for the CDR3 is TGTGCCAGCACCAAAAGGGGAGGAGGGAGTCCCGGGGCCAACGTCCTGACTTTC. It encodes CASTKRGGGSPGANVLTF.

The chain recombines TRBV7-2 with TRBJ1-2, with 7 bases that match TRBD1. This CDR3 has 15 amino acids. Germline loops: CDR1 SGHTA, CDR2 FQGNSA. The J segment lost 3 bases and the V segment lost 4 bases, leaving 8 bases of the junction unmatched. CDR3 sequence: CASSSHPQGDYGYTF. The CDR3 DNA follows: TGTGCCAGCAGCTCCCATCCCCAGGGGGACTATGGCTACACCTTC.

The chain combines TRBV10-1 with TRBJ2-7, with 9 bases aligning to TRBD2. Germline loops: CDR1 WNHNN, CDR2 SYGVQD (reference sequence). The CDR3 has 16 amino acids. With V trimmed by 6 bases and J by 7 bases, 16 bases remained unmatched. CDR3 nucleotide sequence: TGCGCCAGCAGCCCCGACAAAGCGGGAGGTCTGGTAGAGCAGTACTTC. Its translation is CASSPDKAGGLVEQYF.

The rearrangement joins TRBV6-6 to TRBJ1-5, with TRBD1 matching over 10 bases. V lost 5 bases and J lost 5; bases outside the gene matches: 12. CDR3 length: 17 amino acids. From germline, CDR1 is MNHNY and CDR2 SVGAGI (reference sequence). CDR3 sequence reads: CASSPSSTGGYYQPQHF. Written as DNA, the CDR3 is TGTGCCAGCAGTCCTTCGTCGACAGGGGGCTATTATCAGCCCCAGCATTTT.

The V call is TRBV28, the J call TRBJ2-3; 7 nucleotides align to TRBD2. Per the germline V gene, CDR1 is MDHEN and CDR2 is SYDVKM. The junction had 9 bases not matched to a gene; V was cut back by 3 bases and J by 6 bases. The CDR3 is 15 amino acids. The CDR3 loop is CASSFSGGRRDTQYF. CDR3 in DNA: TGTGCCAGCAGTTTTTCGGGGGGTAGGAGGGATACGCAGTATTTT. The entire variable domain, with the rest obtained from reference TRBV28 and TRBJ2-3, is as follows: DVKVTQSSRYLVKRTGEKVFLECVQDMDHENMFWYRQDPGLGLRLIYFSYDVKMKEKGDIPEGYSVSREKKERFSLILESASTNQTSMYLCASSFSGGRRDTQYFGPGTRLTVL.

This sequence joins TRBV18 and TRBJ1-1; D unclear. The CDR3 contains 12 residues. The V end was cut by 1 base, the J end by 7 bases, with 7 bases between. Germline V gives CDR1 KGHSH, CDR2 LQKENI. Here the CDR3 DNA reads TGTGCCAGCTCACCACGAGGTGTTGAAGCTTTCTTT. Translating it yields CASSPRGVEAFF.

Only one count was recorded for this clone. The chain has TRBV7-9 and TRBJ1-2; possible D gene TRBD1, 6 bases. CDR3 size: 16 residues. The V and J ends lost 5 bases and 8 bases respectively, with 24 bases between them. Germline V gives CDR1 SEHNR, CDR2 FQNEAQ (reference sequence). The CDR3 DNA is TGTGCCAGCAGCCTCTCCCGGGGGGCCCCTTCCAAGGGCTACACCTTC. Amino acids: CASSLSRGAPSKGYTF.

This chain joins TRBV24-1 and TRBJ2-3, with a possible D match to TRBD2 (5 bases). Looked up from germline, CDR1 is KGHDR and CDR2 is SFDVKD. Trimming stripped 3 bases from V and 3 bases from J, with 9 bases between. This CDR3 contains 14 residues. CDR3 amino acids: CATSDPSGTDTQYF. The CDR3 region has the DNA TGTGCCACCAGTGATCCCTCGGGGACAGATACGCAGTATTTT.

The CDR3 sequence: CATSGSGGAFSYNEQFF. CDR3 nucleotides: TGTGCCACCAGTGGCTCCGGGGGGGCCTTCTCCTACAATGAGCAGTTCTTC. The chain uses TRBV24-1 and TRBJ2-1; 8 bases line up with TRBD2. V shed 5 bases, J shed 0 bases, and the junction held 8 bases outside the gene matches. The CDR3 length is 17 residues. Germline CDR1 reads KGHDR; CDR2 reads SFDVKD.

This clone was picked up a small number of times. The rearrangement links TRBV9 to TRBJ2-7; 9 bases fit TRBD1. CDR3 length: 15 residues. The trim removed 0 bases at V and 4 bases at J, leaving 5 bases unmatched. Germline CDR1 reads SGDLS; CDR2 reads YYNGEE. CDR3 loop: CASSVGRTGVYEQYF. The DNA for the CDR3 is TGTGCCAGCAGCGTAGGGAGGACAGGGGTGTACGAGCAGTACTTC. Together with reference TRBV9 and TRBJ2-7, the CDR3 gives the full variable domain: DSGVTQTPKHLITATGQRVTLRCSPRSGDLSVYWYQQSLDQGLQFLIQYYNGEERAKGNILERFSAQQFPDLHSELNLSSLELGDSALYFCASSVGRTGVYEQYFGPGTRLTVT.

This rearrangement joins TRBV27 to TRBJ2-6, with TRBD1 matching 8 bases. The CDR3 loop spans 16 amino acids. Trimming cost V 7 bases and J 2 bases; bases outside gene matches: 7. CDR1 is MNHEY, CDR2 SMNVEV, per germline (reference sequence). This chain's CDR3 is CASTDRGIAGANVLTF. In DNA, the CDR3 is TGTGCCAGCACCGACAGGGGCATCGCTGGGGCCAACGTCCTGACTTTC.

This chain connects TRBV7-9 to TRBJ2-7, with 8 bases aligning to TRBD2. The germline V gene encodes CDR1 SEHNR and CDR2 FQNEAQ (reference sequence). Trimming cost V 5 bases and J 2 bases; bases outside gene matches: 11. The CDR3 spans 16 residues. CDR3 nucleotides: TGTGCCAGCAGCAGTTTTATGGCGGGGGGAACCTACGAGCAGTACTTC. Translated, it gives CASSSFMAGGTYEQYF.

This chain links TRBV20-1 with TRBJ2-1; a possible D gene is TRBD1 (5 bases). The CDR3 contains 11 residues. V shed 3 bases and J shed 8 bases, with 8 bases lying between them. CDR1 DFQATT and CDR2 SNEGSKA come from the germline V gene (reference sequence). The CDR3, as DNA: TGCAGTGCTAGCAGGGCCGATGAGCAGTTCTTC. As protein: CSASRADEQFF.

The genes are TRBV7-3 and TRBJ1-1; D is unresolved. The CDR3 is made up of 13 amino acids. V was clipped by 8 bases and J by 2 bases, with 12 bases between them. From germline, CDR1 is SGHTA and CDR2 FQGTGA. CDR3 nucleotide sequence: TGTGCCAGCCAGGATTTTATTAACACTGAAGCTTTCTTT. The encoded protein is CASQDFINTEAFF.

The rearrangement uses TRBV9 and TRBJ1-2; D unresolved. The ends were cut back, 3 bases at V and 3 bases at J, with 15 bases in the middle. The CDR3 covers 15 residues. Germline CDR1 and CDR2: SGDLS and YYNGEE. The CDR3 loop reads CASSARGGRDYGYTF. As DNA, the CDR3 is TGTGCCAGCAGCGCACGAGGAGGGAGGGACTATGGCTACACCTTC.

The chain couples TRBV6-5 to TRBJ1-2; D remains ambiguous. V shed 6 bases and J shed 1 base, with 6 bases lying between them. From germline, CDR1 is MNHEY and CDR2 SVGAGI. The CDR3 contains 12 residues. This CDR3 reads CASSSNNYGYTF. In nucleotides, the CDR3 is TGTGCCAGCAGCAGTAATAACTATGGCTACACCTTC.

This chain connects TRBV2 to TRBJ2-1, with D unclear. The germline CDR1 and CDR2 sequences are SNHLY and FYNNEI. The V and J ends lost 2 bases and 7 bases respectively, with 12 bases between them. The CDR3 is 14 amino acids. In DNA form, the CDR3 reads TGTGCCAGCAGTGAAACCCAGGTCCTAAATGAGCAGTTCTTC. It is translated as CASSETQVLNEQFF.

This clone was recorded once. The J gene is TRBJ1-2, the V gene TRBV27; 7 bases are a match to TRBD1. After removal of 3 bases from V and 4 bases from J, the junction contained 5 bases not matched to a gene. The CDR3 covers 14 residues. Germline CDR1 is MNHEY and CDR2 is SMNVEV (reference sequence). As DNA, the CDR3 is TGTGCCAGCAGTTTTCAAGGGGGCGCCTATGGCTACACCTTC. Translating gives CASSFQGGAYGYTF.

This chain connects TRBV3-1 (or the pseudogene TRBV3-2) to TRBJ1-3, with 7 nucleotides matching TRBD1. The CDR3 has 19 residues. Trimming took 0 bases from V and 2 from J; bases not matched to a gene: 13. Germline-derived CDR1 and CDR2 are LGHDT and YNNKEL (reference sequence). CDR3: CASSQDPPGHRGPGNTIYF. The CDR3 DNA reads TGTGCCAGCAGCCAAGATCCCCCGGGACACAGGGGACCTGGAAACACCATATATTTT.

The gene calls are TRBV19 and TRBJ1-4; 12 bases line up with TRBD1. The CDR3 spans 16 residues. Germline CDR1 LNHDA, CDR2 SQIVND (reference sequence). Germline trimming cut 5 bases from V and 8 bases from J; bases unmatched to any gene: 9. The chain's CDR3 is CASSRRGQGAGEKLFF. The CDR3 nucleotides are TGTGCCAGTAGTCGACGGGGACAGGGGGCTGGGGAAAAACTGTTTTTT.

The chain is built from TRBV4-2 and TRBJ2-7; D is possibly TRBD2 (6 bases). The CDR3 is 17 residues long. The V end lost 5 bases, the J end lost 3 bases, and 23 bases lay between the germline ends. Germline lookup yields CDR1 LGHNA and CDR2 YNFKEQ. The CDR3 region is CASSTQTGTSAHYEQYF. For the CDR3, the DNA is TGTGCCAGCAGCACGCAAACCGGGACTTCAGCCCACTACGAGCAGTACTTC.

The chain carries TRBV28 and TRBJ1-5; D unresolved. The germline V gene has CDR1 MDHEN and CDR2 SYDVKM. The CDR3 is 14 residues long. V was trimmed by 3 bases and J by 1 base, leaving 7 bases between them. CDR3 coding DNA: TGTGCCAGCAGTTTGCTCCGGAGCAATCAGCCCCAGCATTTT. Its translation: CASSLLRSNQPQHF.

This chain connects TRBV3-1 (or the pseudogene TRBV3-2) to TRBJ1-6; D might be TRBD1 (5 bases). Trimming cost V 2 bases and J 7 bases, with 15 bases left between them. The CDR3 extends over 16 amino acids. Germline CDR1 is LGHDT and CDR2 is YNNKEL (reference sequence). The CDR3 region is CASSQFSGGGNSPLHF. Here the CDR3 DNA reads TGTGCCAGCAGCCAATTTTCGGGGGGGGGAAATTCACCCCTCCACTTT.

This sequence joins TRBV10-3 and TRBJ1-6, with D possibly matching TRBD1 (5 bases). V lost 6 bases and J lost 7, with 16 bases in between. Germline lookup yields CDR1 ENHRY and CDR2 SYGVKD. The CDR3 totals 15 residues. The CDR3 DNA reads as TGTGCCATCAGATCGGGAGGGGCTGAAAATTCACCCCTCCACTTT. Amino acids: CAIRSGGAENSPLHF.

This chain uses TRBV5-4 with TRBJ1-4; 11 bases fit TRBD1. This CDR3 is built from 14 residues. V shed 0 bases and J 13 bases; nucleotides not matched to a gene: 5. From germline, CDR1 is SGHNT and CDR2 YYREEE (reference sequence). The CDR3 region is CASSLEGTGGGLFF. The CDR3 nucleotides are TGTGCCAGCAGCTTGGAAGGGACAGGGGGAGGACTGTTTTTT.

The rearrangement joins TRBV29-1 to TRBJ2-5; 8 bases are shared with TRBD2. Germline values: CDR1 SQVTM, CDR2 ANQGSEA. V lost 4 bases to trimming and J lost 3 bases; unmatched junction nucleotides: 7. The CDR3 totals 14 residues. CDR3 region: CSVVRGAVKETQYF. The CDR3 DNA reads TGCAGCGTTGTGCGGGGGGCTGTAAAAGAGACCCAGTACTTC.

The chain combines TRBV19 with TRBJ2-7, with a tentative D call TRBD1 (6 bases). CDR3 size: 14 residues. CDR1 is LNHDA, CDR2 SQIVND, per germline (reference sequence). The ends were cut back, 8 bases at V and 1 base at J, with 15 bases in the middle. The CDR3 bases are TGTGCCAGTGGACCGAGGGACAAATCCTACGAGCAGTACTTC. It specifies CASGPRDKSYEQYF.

CDR3 in amino acids: CASSPGLGIGELFF. CDR3 sequence (DNA): TGTGCCAGCAGTCCTGGACTAGGGATCGGGGAGCTGTTTTTT. V usage is TRBV6-5 and J usage is TRBJ2-2, with 7 bases fitting TRBD2. Germline V lookup: CDR1 MNHEY, CDR2 SVGAGI. V was pared by 5 bases and J by 7 bases, with 7 bases of the junction left unmatched. CDR3 length equals 14 residues.

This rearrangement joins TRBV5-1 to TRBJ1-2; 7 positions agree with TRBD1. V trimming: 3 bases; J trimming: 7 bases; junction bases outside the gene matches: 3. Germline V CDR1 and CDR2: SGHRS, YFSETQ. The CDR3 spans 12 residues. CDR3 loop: CASSSTGSGYTF. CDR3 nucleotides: TGCGCCAGCAGCTCGACAGGGTCTGGCTACACCTTC.

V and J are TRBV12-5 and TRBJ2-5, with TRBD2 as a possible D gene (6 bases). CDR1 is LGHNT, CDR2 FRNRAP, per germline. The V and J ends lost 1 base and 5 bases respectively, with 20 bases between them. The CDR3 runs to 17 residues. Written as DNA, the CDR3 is TGTGCTAGTGGTTTGGGAGGTACTAGCCTGTTTGTGGAGACCCAGTACTTC. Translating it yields CASGLGGTSLFVETQYF.